One and the same sample provided the 20 T cell receptor beta chains below, sequenced in a study of blood T cells in healthy people across ages. A second PCR, run for about 6 to 11 cycles, used a sample-barcoded 5' primer plus a J-beta primer mix. TCRdb re-called the 5' RACE reads through MiXCR, storing one row per CDR3 protein. Among hundreds of thousands of distinct CDR3 sequences listed, roughly 41% were seen once. Sample: blood. These receptors were collected from a woman in her sixties in good health.

The rearrangement links TRBV4-3 to TRBJ1-6; D ambiguous. V was clipped by 0 bases and J by 1 base, with 4 bases between them. The CDR3 totals 15 residues. CDR1 is LGHNA, CDR2 YSLEER, per germline. The CDR3 region has the DNA TGCGCCAGCAGCCAAGAGGTTTCCTATAATTCACCCCTCCACTTT. Its translation is CASSQEVSYNSPLHF.

Notes on this clonotype: A much larger clone lies one base from this, so it may be a read error. CDR3 nucleotide sequence: TGTGCCAGCAATGCCCCAGGGGGCTATCAAGAGACCCAGTTCTTC. It codes for CASNAPGGYQETQFF. This chain links TRBV28 with TRBJ2-1; 8 nucleotides agree with TRBD1. Germline V CDR1 and CDR2: MDHEN, SYDVKM. The CDR3 has 15 amino acids. V dropped 7 bases and J dropped 13; count of bases not matched to a gene: 18.

The V and J genes are TRBV14 and TRBJ2-7; no firm D call. V lost 0 bases, J lost 3 bases, and 6 bases lay in between. The CDR3 length is 13 residues. CDR1 is SGHDN and CDR2 is FVKESK in the germline V gene. CDR3 sequence: CASSQEFVYEQYF. Written as DNA, the CDR3 is TGTGCCAGCAGCCAAGAGTTTGTCTACGAGCAGTACTTC. Variable domain in full (rest from reference TRBV14 and TRBJ2-7): EAGVTQFPSHSVIEKGQTVTLRCDPISGHDNLYWYRRVMGKEIKFLLHFVKESKQDESGMPNNRFLAERTGGTYSTLKVQPAELEDSGVYFCASSQEFVYEQYFGPGTRLTVT.

This chain connects TRBV20-1 to TRBJ2-1; no definite D call. Germline V gene data show CDR1 as DFQATT and CDR2 as SNEGSKA (reference sequence). Trimming removed 3 bases from V and 3 bases from J, with 12 bases in between. This CDR3 contains 14 residues. For the CDR3, the DNA is TGCAGTGCTAGTCCAGTAGATTTCTACAATGAGCAGTTCTTC. Translated: CSASPVDFYNEQFF.

The chain carries TRBV6-5 and TRBJ2-2, with TRBD1 identical over 7 bases. CDR1 is MNHEY, CDR2 SVGAGI, per germline. The CDR3 consists of 14 residues. The J segment lost 8 bases and the V segment lost 6 bases, leaving 9 bases of the junction unmatched. CDR3 region: CASRNAGGRGELFF. In DNA, the CDR3 is TGTGCCAGCAGAAATGCAGGGGGAAGGGGGGAGCTGTTTTTT.

This chain links TRBV29-1 with TRBJ1-5; weak D call: TRBD1 (5 bases). CDR1 and CDR2 (germline): SQVTM, ANQGSEA. V lost 6 bases and J 0 bases, leaving 12 bases between the germline ends. The CDR3 is 14 amino acids. Here the CDR3 DNA reads TGCAGCGTGCATTCCGGGGGTAGCAATCAGCCCCAGCATTTT. It translates to CSVHSGGSNQPQHF.

In this sample, this clonotype turned up a few times. The chain carries TRBV6-6 and TRBJ2-1; no firm D call. Germline CDR1 reads MNHNY; CDR2 reads SVGAGI (reference sequence). V was shortened by 1 base and J by 8 bases, with 15 bases between the two germline ends. The CDR3 has 15 residues. CDR3: CASSYFALGQDEQFF. The CDR3, as DNA: TGTGCCAGCAGTTACTTTGCTCTAGGGCAGGATGAGCAGTTCTTC.

This clonotype occurred many times. V is TRBV11-3 and J is TRBJ2-1; either TRBD1 or TRBD2 may fit D (7 bases each). This CDR3 comprises 11 residues. Germline loops: CDR1 SGHNT, CDR2 YENEEA. Trimming took off 5 bases at V and 13 bases at J, with 12 bases between the two ends. The CDR3 DNA sequence: TGTGCCAGCAGCCAGGGGGAGGGTCAGTTCTTC. It encodes CASSQGEGQFF.

This clonotype showed up just a few times. This chain joins TRBV7-2 and TRBJ2-7; D remains ambiguous. CDR1 and CDR2 (germline): SGHTA, FQGNSA. Trimming removed 8 bases from V and 0 bases from J, with 14 bases in between. The CDR3 contains 14 residues. The CDR3 bases are TGTGCCAGCGGTGGGGATCCCAGCTCCTACGAGCAGTACTTC. Translating gives CASGGDPSSYEQYF.

The chain employs TRBV4-2 and TRBJ2-7; 15 nucleotides align to TRBD2. The J call may be incorrect, as the DNA end agrees better with TRBJ2-5. This CDR3 is built from 16 residues. CDR1 is LGHNA, CDR2 YNFKEQ, per germline. Here the CDR3 reads CASSQGTSGRRETQYF. The DNA of the CDR3 is TGTGCCAGCAGCCAGGGGACTAGCGGGAGGCGTGAGACCCAGTACTTC.

This clonotype was counted a single time. One end of the junction does not line up with germline, which may come from a read error. The V call is TRBV20-1, the J call TRBJ1-2, with D perhaps matching TRBD1 (5 bases). Germline CDR1 reads DFQATT; CDR2 reads SNEGSKA (reference sequence). The CDR3 totals 12 residues. In DNA, the CDR3 is TGCGGTGCTAGTGGGCAGGGAGTTGGCTACACCTTC. This encodes CGASGQGVGYTF.

The chain carries TRBV27 and TRBJ1-2; D unclear. CDR3 length: 18 amino acids. V was clipped by 7 bases and J by 8 bases, with 32 bases between them. Germline V gives CDR1 MNHEY, CDR2 SMNVEV (reference sequence). The DNA of the CDR3 is TGTGCCAGCACCCAGAACCCTAACCTCCAGGTCAAGGGCGGAGGCTACACCTTC. This sequence encodes CASTQNPNLQVKGGGYTF.

This clonotype was observed once. The chain recombines TRBV28 with TRBJ2-6; possible D gene TRBD1, 5 bases. There are 20 residues in the CDR3. Looked up from germline, CDR1 is MDHEN and CDR2 is SYDVKM. The V gene lost 5 bases and the J gene lost 1 base, with 24 bases spanning the gap. The CDR3 region has the DNA TGTGCCAGCAGTCCCCAAAGTGTGGGGCAGGGAAGGTCTGGGGCCAACGTCCTGACTTTC. It yields the protein CASSPQSVGQGRSGANVLTF.

V is TRBV6-2 or TRBV6-3 and J is TRBJ2-7; a possible D gene is TRBD2 (6 bases). Germline loops: CDR1 MNHEY, CDR2 SVGEGT. The CDR3 totals 15 residues. V shed 3 bases and J shed 2 bases, with 14 bases lying between them. CDR3 protein: CASSYGGQTTYEQYF. The CDR3 nucleotides are TGTGCCAGCAGTTATGGAGGGCAGACCACCTACGAGCAGTACTTC.

This clonotype has only a few counts. This chain connects TRBV6-6 to TRBJ1-1; 11 bases are a match to TRBD1. Germline CDR1 MNHNY, CDR2 SVGAGI (reference sequence). This CDR3 region has 15 residues. Trimming removed 4 bases from V and 1 base from J; junction bases left unmatched: 2. The CDR3 region is CASSWDRGANTEAFF. The CDR3, as DNA: TGTGCCAGCAGTTGGGACAGGGGGGCGAACACTGAAGCTTTCTTT.

The V call is TRBV20-1, the J call TRBJ2-1, with 10 bases that match TRBD2. With 3 bases clipped from V and 3 bases from J, the junction kept 8 bases outside the gene matches. The CDR3 length is 16 residues. CDR1 and CDR2 (germline): DFQATT, SNEGSKA (reference sequence). As DNA, the CDR3 is TGCAGTGCTAGTTCCCTAGCGGGAGAGAACTACAATGAGCAGTTCTTC. This codes for CSASSLAGENYNEQFF.

This chain uses TRBV20-1 with TRBJ2-1; D may be TRBD2 (7 bases). CDR1 and CDR2 from the germline V gene are DFQATT and SNEGSKA (reference sequence). Trimming left V 1 base short and J 9 bases short, with 16 bases between. This CDR3 spans 14 amino acids. The CDR3: CSARAGGHNGEQFF. CDR3 DNA sequence: TGCAGTGCTAGAGCGGGGGGCCACAATGGTGAGCAGTTCTTC.

In its sample, this clonotype was seen a few times. The rearrangement uses TRBV11-1 and TRBJ2-3; a weak D match, TRBD2 (6 bases). Deletions cut 5 bases from V and 2 bases from J, with 14 bases between. The CDR3 is 15 residues long. The germline V gene has CDR1 SGHAT and CDR2 FQDESV (reference sequence). CDR3 protein: CASSRRAGTTDTQYF. The CDR3 coding sequence is TGTGCCAGCAGCCGCCGGGCGGGGACCACAGATACGCAGTATTTT.

This clonotype was counted a single time. V and J are TRBV4-3 and TRBJ2-5, with 10 positions matching TRBD2. From germline, CDR1 is LGHNA and CDR2 YSLEER. This CDR3 is built from 15 residues. The J segment lost 11 bases and the V segment lost 2 bases, leaving 11 bases of the junction unmatched. CDR3 amino acids: CASSQPSGGYTEQYF. DNA of the CDR3: TGCGCCAGCAGCCAACCTAGCGGGGGCTACACTGAGCAGTACTTC.

This clonotype was picked up one time. The chain employs TRBV29-1 and TRBJ2-3; tentative D call: TRBD1 (5 bases). V shed 4 bases and J shed 8 bases, with 22 bases lying between them. CDR1 is SQVTM and CDR2 is ANQGSEA in the germline V gene. This CDR3 comprises 15 residues. The CDR3 sequence: CSVVRSGLGSGTQYF. The CDR3 DNA follows: TGCAGCGTTGTCAGGTCAGGGTTGGGCTCAGGTACGCAGTATTTT.